Listed below are T cell receptor beta chains from one sample, sequenced in a study of beta chain features in type 1 diabetes. Repertoires were generated with immunoSEQ multiplex PCR, while TCRdb's copy carries only in-frame clones and drops some. The sample lists about 710,000 clones, more than 12% occurring once. The sequenced sample consisted of naive CD4+ T cells from blood. The receptors were sampled from a man aged 18 to 30 with type 1 diabetes. The CDR3 runs from the conserved cysteine through the conserved F or W. D genes are given only for firm matches. Clone size is given for some rows only: seen once, a few or many times, or a class if the clone is expanded.

v_gene: TRBV5-6
len: 12
abundance: NA
j_gene: TRBJ1-2
d_gene: TRBD1
CDR3nt: TGTGCCAGCAGCGTGACAGGGTATGGCTACACCTTC
CDR3aa: CASSVTGYGYTF

v_gene: TRBV7-9
len: 15
abundance: NA
j_gene: TRBJ2-7
d_gene: TRBD1
CDR3nt: TGTGCCAGCAGCTCCCTCGGGACAGGGTACTACGAGCAGTACTTC
CDR3aa: CASSSLGTGYYEQYF

v_gene: TRBV2
len: 14
abundance: NA
j_gene: TRBJ2-3
d_gene: NA
CDR3nt: TGTGCCAGCAGTGTTAGCAGAAGCACAGATACGCAGTATTTT
CDR3aa: CASSVSRSTDTQYF

v_gene: TRBV2
len: 12
abundance: few
j_gene: TRBJ2-4
d_gene: TRBD1
CDR3nt: TGTGCCGGCAGACGAACAGGGGACATTCAGTACTTC
CDR3aa: CAGRRTGDIQYF

v_gene: TRBV11-1
len: 14
abundance: once
j_gene: TRBJ2-5
d_gene: NA
CDR3nt: TGTGCCAGCAGCTTCACCGACATCCAAGAGACCCAGTACTTC
CDR3aa: CASSFTDIQETQYF

v_gene: TRBV19
len: 13
abundance: few
j_gene: TRBJ1-2
d_gene: NA
CDR3nt: TGTGCCAGTAGTCCCCGGGACGGCTATGGCTACACCTTC
CDR3aa: CASSPRDGYGYTF

v_gene: TRBV5-1
len: 15
abundance: NA
j_gene: TRBJ2-5
d_gene: TRBD2
CDR3nt: TGCGCCAGCAGCTGGACTAGCGGGAGGCGAGAGACCCAGTACTTC
CDR3aa: CASSWTSGRRETQYF

v_gene: TRBV5-1
len: 12
abundance: few
j_gene: TRBJ2-7
d_gene: NA
CDR3nt: TGCGCCAGCAGGGAACAGTCCTACGAGCAGTACTTC
CDR3aa: CASREQSYEQYF

v_gene: TRBV15
len: 16
abundance: few
j_gene: TRBJ1-5
d_gene: TRBD1
CDR3nt: TGTGCCACCAGCAGAGTCTACAGGGGGGACAATCAGCCCCAGCATTTT
CDR3aa: CATSRVYRGDNQPQHF

v_gene: TRBV4-3
len: 14
abundance: few
j_gene: TRBJ1-1
d_gene: NA
CDR3nt: TGCGCCAGCAGCAAAGACGGAAGAAATACCAAAGCTTTCTTT
CDR3aa: CASSKDGRNTKAFF

v_gene: TRBV10-2
len: 14
abundance: NA
j_gene: TRBJ2-7
d_gene: TRBD2
CDR3nt: TGCGCCAGCACCGGGACTAGCGGGAGTTACGAGCAGTACTTC
CDR3aa: CASTGTSGSYEQYF

v_gene: TRBV4-3
len: 16
abundance: few
j_gene: TRBJ1-3
d_gene: NA
CDR3nt: TGCGCCAGCAGCGACCAAGGGTTCTTCTCTGGAAACACCATATATTTT
CDR3aa: CASSDQGFFSGNTIYF

v_gene: TRBV5-1
len: 15
abundance: NA
j_gene: TRBJ2-5
d_gene: TRBD1
CDR3nt: TGCGCCAGCAGCCCCTCGCGACAGGGCCAAGAGACCCAGTACTTC
CDR3aa: CASSPSRQGQETQYF

v_gene: TRBV7-8
len: 11
abundance: few
j_gene: TRBJ1-1
d_gene: NA
CDR3nt: TGTGCCAGCAGCCCGGGGACTGAAGCTTTCTTT
CDR3aa: CASSPGTEAFF

v_gene: TRBV4-2
len: 15
abundance: NA
j_gene: TRBJ2-7
d_gene: TRBD2
CDR3nt: TGTGCCAGCAGCCAAGATGCGACTAGCGGCTACGAGCAGTACTTC
CDR3aa: CASSQDATSGYEQYF

v_gene: TRBV28
len: 12
abundance: few
j_gene: TRBJ1-1
d_gene: NA
CDR3nt: TGTGCCAGCAGCACGCCGAACACTGAAGCTTTCTTT
CDR3aa: CASSTPNTEAFF

v_gene: TRBV10-3
len: 18
abundance: NA
j_gene: TRBJ2-6
d_gene: TRBD1
CDR3nt: TGTGCCATCAGTGGAGGACAGGGGGCCTCCTCTGGGGCCAACGTCCTGACTTTC
CDR3aa: CAISGGQGASSGANVLTF

v_gene: TRBV7-9
len: 13
abundance: few
j_gene: TRBJ2-5
d_gene: NA
CDR3nt: TGTGCCAGCAGCTTGATAGCGGAAGAGACCCAGTACTTC
CDR3aa: CASSLIAEETQYF

v_gene: TRBV6-5
len: 14
abundance: few
j_gene: TRBJ2-7
d_gene: TRBD1
CDR3nt: TGTGCCAGCAGTCTGGACAGGGGGCCCTACGAGCAGTACTTC
CDR3aa: CASSLDRGPYEQYF

v_gene: TRBV6-6
len: 15
abundance: few
j_gene: TRBJ2-6
d_gene: NA
CDR3nt: TGTGCCAGCAGTTTGGCGTCAGCCGGGGCCAACGTCCTGACTTTC
CDR3aa: CASSLASAGANVLTF

v_gene: TRBV7-2
len: 15
abundance: few
j_gene: TRBJ2-7
d_gene: NA
CDR3nt: TGTGCCAGCAGGCAACCCGGCCCCCCGAACGACGAGCAGTACTTC
CDR3aa: CASRQPGPPNDEQYF

v_gene: TRBV30
len: 12
abundance: NA
j_gene: TRBJ2-7
d_gene: TRBD1
CDR3nt: TGTGCCTGGAAAGGGGGCAAGCGGGAGCAGTACTTC
CDR3aa: CAWKGGKREQYF

v_gene: TRBV4-3
len: 15
abundance: few
j_gene: TRBJ2-2
d_gene: NA
CDR3nt: TGCGCCAGCAGCCAAGAATTTCGGGGATCCGGGGAGCTGTTTTTT
CDR3aa: CASSQEFRGSGELFF

v_gene: TRBV20-1
len: 11
abundance: NA
j_gene: TRBJ1-2
d_gene: TRBD1
CDR3nt: TGCAGTGCTTGGACAGGGAATGGCTACACCTTC
CDR3aa: CSAWTGNGYTF

v_gene: TRBV30
len: 13
abundance: few
j_gene: TRBJ1-1
d_gene: NA
CDR3nt: TGTGCCGGCAACCAGTGGGTGAACACTGAAGCTTTCTTT
CDR3aa: CAGNQWVNTEAFF

v_gene: TRBV12-5
len: 13
abundance: few
j_gene: TRBJ1-5
d_gene: NA
CDR3nt: TGTGCTAGTGCCGATGGCAGCCATCAGCCCCAGCATTTT
CDR3aa: CASADGSHQPQHF

v_gene: TRBV6-5
len: 16
abundance: NA
j_gene: TRBJ2-1
d_gene: TRBD2
CDR3nt: TGTGCCAGCAGTTACTCGCGGGAGAGGCTTTACAATGAGCAGTTCTTC
CDR3aa: CASSYSRERLYNEQFF

v_gene: TRBV7-2
len: 16
abundance: few
j_gene: TRBJ2-3
d_gene: NA
CDR3nt: TGTGCCAGCAGCTTAGTGGGCGGGCGGAACACAGATACGCAGTATTTT
CDR3aa: CASSLVGGRNTDTQYF

v_gene: TRBV9
len: 16
abundance: NA
j_gene: TRBJ2-3
d_gene: TRBD2
CDR3nt: TGTGCCAGCAGCCTCTCAGCGGGAGGGGGCACAGATACGCAGTATTTT
CDR3aa: CASSLSAGGGTDTQYF

v_gene: TRBV29-1
len: 14
abundance: few
j_gene: TRBJ2-3
d_gene: NA
CDR3nt: TGCAGCGTTGAAACCAGCCACTTAACAGATACGCAGTATTTT
CDR3aa: CSVETSHLTDTQYF

v_gene: TRBV20-1
len: 11
abundance: NA
j_gene: TRBJ2-1
d_gene: NA
CDR3nt: TGCAGTGCTAGAAGGTACAATGAGCAGTTCTTC
CDR3aa: CSARRYNEQFF

v_gene: TRBV11-1
len: 14
abundance: NA
j_gene: TRBJ2-5
d_gene: TRBD1
CDR3nt: TGTGCCAGCAGCCAAGACAGGGCCCAAGAGACCCAGTACTTC
CDR3aa: CASSQDRAQETQYF

v_gene: TRBV25-1
len: 13
abundance: NA
j_gene: TRBJ2-7
d_gene: NA
CDR3nt: TGTGCCAGCAGAGGTTTTAGGCGAGGGGAGCAGTACTTC
CDR3aa: CASRGFRRGEQYF

v_gene: TRBV30
len: 10
abundance: few
j_gene: TRBJ1-2
d_gene: NA
CDR3nt: TGTGCCTGGAGGCATGTAGACTACACCTTC
CDR3aa: CAWRHVDYTF

v_gene: TRBV5-1
len: 14
abundance: NA
j_gene: TRBJ2-7
d_gene: TRBD1
CDR3nt: TGCGCCAGCAGCATTACAGGGGGCCCCTACGAGCAGTACTTC
CDR3aa: CASSITGGPYEQYF

v_gene: TRBV4-3
len: 14
abundance: NA
j_gene: TRBJ2-7
d_gene: NA
CDR3nt: TGCGCCAGCAGCCCCGGGACTGCGTGGTACGAGCAGTACTTC
CDR3aa: CASSPGTAWYEQYF

v_gene: TRBV30
len: 12
abundance: NA
j_gene: TRBJ1-1
d_gene: NA
CDR3nt: TGTGCCTGGATTCAAGGCGTCACTGAAGCTTTCTTT
CDR3aa: CAWIQGVTEAFF

v_gene: TRBV19
len: 15
abundance: few
j_gene: TRBJ2-5
d_gene: TRBD1
CDR3nt: TGTGCCAGTAGGCCCGGGACAGGTATACAAGAGACCCAGTACTTC
CDR3aa: CASRPGTGIQETQYF

v_gene: TRBV4-3
len: 14
abundance: few
j_gene: TRBJ1-2
d_gene: NA
CDR3nt: TGCGCCAGCAGCCACGGGGGGCGTAACTATGGCTACACCTTC
CDR3aa: CASSHGGRNYGYTF

v_gene: TRBV25-1
len: 14
abundance: NA
j_gene: TRBJ2-1
d_gene: TRBD2
CDR3nt: TGTGCCAGCCAGGGGGTAGCGGGAGACAATGAGCAGTTCTTC
CDR3aa: CASQGVAGDNEQFF

v_gene: TRBV7-3
len: 14
abundance: few
j_gene: TRBJ2-7
d_gene: TRBD1
CDR3nt: TGTGCCAGCAGCATGCGCCGACAGGGGAGCGAGCAGTACTTC
CDR3aa: CASSMRRQGSEQYF

v_gene: TRBV18
len: 16
abundance: NA
j_gene: TRBJ2-1
d_gene: TRBD1
CDR3nt: TGTGCCAGCTCACCTTATCCGGGACAGATTTACAATGAGCAGTTCTTC
CDR3aa: CASSPYPGQIYNEQFF

v_gene: TRBV30
len: 14
abundance: few
j_gene: TRBJ1-5
d_gene: NA
CDR3nt: TGTGCCTGGAGTGTCAGGCAGAGCAATCAGCCCCAGCATTTT
CDR3aa: CAWSVRQSNQPQHF

v_gene: TRBV7-9
len: 14
abundance: NA
j_gene: TRBJ1-1
d_gene: NA
CDR3nt: TGTGCCAGCAGCCCCGGACTCATGAACACTGAAGCTTTCTTT
CDR3aa: CASSPGLMNTEAFF

v_gene: TRBV29-1
len: 14
abundance: few
j_gene: TRBJ2-3
d_gene: NA
CDR3nt: TGCAGCGTTGATCAGGGCCCTAGCACAGATACGCAGTATTTT
CDR3aa: CSVDQGPSTDTQYF

v_gene: TRBV2
len: 14
abundance: NA
j_gene: TRBJ1-1
d_gene: NA
CDR3nt: TGTGCCAGCAGAGACCTGCGTGGGAGGACTGAAGCTTTCTTT
CDR3aa: CASRDLRGRTEAFF

v_gene: TRBV4-3
len: 14
abundance: NA
j_gene: TRBJ2-7
d_gene: NA
CDR3nt: TGCGCCAGCAGCCAAGGGGGGACGGGCTACGAGCAGTACTTC
CDR3aa: CASSQGGTGYEQYF

v_gene: TRBV7-2
len: 13
abundance: few
j_gene: TRBJ2-7
d_gene: TRBD1
CDR3nt: TGTGCCAGCAGCTCCCGGGACAGCTACGAGCAGTACTTC
CDR3aa: CASSSRDSYEQYF

v_gene: TRBV29-1
len: 14
abundance: few
j_gene: TRBJ2-3
d_gene: TRBD2
CDR3nt: TGCAGCGTTGATTTCGGACTAGCGGTGGATACGCAGTATTTT
CDR3aa: CSVDFGLAVDTQYF

v_gene: TRBV2
len: 14
abundance: few
j_gene: TRBJ2-2
d_gene: TRBD2
CDR3nt: TGTGCCAGCAGGCTAGCGGCGAACACCGGGGAGCTGTTTTTT
CDR3aa: CASRLAANTGELFF

v_gene: TRBV18
len: 17
abundance: NA
j_gene: TRBJ2-1
d_gene: NA
CDR3nt: TGTGCCAGCTCACCACCGGTGACAGGCCTTTCCTACAATGAGCAGTTCTTC
CDR3aa: CASSPPVTGLSYNEQFF